The T cell receptor beta chain described here comes from a study of T cells in narcolepsy. Points from the study as a whole: Reportedly, autoreactive clonotypes were serially detected in patients' blood but not controls'. Comparing one patient's CSF and blood CD4+ clonotypes highlighted HCRT- and TRIB2-specific autoreactive clonotypes.

As regards this clone: The antigen remains unidentified.

This CDR3 comprises 14 residues. V lost 4 bases to trimming and J lost 2 bases, with 11 bases between them. The V gene's germline CDR1 is SGHRS and CDR2 YFSETQ. Here immunoSEQ multiplex PCR was the method, and the copy in TCRdb shows in-frame clones only, minus some. The sample shows about 33,000 clones, 75% to 90% of them seen only once. The specimen sequenced was CD45RA- memory CD4+ T cells from PBMCs. This chain joins TRBV5-1 and TRBJ2-3; D remains ambiguous. The TCR comes from a human donor with narcolepsy. CDR3 residues: CASSPGYDTDTQYF. The CDR3 coding sequence is TGCGCCAGCAGCCCGGGTTACGACACAGATACGCAGTATTTT.